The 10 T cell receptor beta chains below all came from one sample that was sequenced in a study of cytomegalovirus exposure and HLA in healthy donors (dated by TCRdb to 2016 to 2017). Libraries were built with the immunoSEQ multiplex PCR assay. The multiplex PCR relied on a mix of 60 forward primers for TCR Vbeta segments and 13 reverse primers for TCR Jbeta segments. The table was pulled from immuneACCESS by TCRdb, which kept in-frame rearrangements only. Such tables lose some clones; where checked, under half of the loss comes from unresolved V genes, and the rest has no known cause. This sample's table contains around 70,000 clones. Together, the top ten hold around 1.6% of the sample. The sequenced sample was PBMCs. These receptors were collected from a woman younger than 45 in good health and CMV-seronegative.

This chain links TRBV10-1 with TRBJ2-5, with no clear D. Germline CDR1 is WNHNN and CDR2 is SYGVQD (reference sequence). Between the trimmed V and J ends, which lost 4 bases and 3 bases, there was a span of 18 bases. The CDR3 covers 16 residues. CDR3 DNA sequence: TGCGCCAGCAGTGCATGGCATTCTCGAGGAGAAGAGACCCAGTACTTC. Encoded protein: CASSAWHSRGEETQYF.

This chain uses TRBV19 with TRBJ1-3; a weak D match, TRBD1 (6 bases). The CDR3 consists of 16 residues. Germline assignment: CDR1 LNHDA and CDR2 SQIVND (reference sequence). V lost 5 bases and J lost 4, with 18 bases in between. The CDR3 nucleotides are TGTGCCAGTAGTTCCAGGACAGTCAAGGCGGGAAACACCATATATTTT. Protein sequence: CASSSRTVKAGNTIYF.

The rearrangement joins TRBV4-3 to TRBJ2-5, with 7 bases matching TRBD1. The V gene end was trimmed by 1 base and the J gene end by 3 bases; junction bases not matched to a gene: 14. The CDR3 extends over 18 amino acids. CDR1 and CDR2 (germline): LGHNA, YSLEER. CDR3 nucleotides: TGCGCCAGCAGCCAAGTAGAGTGGAAGCAGGGGGTAGAAGAGACCCAGTACTTC. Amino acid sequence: CASSQVEWKQGVEETQYF.

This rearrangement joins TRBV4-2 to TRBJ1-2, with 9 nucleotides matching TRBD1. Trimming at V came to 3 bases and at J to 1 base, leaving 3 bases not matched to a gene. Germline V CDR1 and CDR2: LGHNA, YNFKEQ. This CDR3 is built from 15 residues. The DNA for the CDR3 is TGTGCCAGCAGCCAGAGGACAGGGGATAACTATGGCTACACCTTC. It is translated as CASSQRTGDNYGYTF.

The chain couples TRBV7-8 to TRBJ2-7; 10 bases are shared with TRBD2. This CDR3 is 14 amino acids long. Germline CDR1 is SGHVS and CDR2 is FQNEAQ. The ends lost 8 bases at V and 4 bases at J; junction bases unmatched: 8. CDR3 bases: TGTGCCAGCGAAAAGCGGGGGGGTATATACGAGCAGTACTTC. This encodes CASEKRGGIYEQYF.

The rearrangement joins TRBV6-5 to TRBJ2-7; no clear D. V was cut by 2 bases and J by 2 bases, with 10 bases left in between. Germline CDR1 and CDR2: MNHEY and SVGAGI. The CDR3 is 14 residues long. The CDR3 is CASSYAVFAYEQYF. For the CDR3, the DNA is TGTGCCAGCAGTTACGCAGTATTCGCCTACGAGCAGTACTTC.

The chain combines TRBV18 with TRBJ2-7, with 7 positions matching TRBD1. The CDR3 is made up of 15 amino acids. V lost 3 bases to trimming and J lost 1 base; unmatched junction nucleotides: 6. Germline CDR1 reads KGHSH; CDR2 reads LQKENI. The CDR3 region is CASSPGTVGSYEQYF. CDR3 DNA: TGTGCCAGCTCACCCGGGACAGTCGGATCCTACGAGCAGTACTTC.

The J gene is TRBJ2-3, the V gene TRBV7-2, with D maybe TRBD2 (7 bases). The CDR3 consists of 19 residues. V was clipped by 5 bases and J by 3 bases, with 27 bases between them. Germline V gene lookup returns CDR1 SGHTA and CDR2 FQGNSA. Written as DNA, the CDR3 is TGTGCCAGCAGCCTGACCGGCGGGACGTACCGGGGGGCAACAGATACGCAGTATTTT. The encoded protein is CASSLTGGTYRGATDTQYF.

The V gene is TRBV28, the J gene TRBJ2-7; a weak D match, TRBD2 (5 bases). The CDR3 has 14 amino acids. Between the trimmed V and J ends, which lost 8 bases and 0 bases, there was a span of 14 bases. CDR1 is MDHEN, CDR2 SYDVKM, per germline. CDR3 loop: CASGPAGNSYEQYF. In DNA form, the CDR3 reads TGTGCCAGCGGGCCAGCCGGGAACTCCTACGAGCAGTACTTC.

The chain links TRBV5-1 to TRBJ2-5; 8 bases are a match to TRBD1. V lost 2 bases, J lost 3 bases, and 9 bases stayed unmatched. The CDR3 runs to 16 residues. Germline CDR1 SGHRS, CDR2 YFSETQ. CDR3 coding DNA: TGCGCCAGCAGCTTTTCTAACAGGGGGAACAAAGAGACCCAGTACTTC. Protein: CASSFSNRGNKETQYF.